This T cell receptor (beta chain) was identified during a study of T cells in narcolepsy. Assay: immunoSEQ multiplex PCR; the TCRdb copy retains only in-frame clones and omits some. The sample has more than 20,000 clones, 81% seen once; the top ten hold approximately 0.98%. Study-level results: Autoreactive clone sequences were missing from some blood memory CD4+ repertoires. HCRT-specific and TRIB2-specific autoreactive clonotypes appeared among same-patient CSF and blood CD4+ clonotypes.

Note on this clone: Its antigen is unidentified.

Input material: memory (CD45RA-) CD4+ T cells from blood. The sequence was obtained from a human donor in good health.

The CDR3 region is CAISAGGNGNYGYTF. The CDR3 bases are TGTGCCATCAGTGCCGGGGGGAATGGTAACTATGGCTACACCTTC. This chain links TRBV10-3 with TRBJ1-2; a weak D match, TRBD1 (5 bases). CDR3 length: 15 amino acids. V gave up 4 bases and J gave up 1 base, with 13 bases separating them. Germline V lookup: CDR1 ENHRY, CDR2 SYGVKD.